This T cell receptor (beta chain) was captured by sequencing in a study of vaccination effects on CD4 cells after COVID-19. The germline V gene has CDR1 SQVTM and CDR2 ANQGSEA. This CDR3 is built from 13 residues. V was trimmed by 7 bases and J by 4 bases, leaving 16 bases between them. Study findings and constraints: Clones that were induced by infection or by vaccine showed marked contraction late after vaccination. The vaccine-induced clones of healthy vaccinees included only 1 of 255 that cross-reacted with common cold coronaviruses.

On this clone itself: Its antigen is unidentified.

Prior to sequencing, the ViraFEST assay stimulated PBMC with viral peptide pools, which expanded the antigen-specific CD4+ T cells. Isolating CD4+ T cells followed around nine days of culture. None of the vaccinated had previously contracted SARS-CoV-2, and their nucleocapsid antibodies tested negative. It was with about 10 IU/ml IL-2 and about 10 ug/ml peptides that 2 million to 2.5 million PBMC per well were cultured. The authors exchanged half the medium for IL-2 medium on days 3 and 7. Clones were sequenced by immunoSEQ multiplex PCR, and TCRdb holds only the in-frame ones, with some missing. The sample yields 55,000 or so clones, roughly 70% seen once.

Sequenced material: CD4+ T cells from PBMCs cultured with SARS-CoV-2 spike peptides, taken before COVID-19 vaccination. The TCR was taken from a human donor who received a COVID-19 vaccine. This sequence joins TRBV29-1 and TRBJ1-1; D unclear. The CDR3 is CSAAQRIGTEAFF. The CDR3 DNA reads TGCAGCGCCGCCCAGAGGATCGGCACTGAAGCTTTCTTT.